This T cell receptor beta chain was captured by sequencing in a study of T-cell memory formation after mild COVID-19. MiXCR, run by TCRdb on the 5' RACE reads, gives a single entry per CDR3 protein. The sample has approximately 430,000 distinct CDR3 sequences, around 22% seen once. The receptor was isolated from an adult woman who had mild COVID-19 (a few samples of this study predate the infection). Cell type and time point are not known. The sequencing input was PBMCs or a T cell subset sorted from them (not recorded which).

CDR3 DNA: TGCGCCAGCAGCCTCACCCCCGGACAGAGCTCTAACTATGGCTACACCTTC. It yields the protein CASSLTPGQSSNYGYTF. The genes are TRBV5-1 and TRBJ1-2; D is possibly TRBD1 (6 bases). The V gene lost 4 bases and the J gene lost 0 bases, with 19 bases spanning the gap. CDR1 is SGHRS, CDR2 YFSETQ, per germline. The length of the CDR3 is 17 residues.